This T cell receptor (beta chain) was captured by sequencing in a study of breast tumors, draining lymph nodes, adjacent tissues. Samples came from axillary lymph nodes draining the breast cancer. This clonotype showed up many times. V lost 0 bases to trimming and J lost 6 bases, with 9 bases between them. Germline CDR1 is LNHNV and CDR2 is YYDKDF (reference sequence). CDR3 length equals 13 residues. TCRdb analysed the multiplex PCR reads with MiXCR anew, one entry per CDR3 protein. The profile shows fewer than 200,000 distinct CDR3 sequences, approximately 30% of them singletons. Sequenced material: axillary lymph node tissue. The receptor was derived from a female donor with breast cancer. Some clones in this sample may be carry-over from other donors' samples. J is TRBJ2-7 and V is TRBV15; tentative D call: TRBD1 (5 bases). CDR3 DNA sequence: TGTGCCACCAGCAGAGATTTCCAGGGCGAGCAGTACTTC. Translation: CATSRDFQGEQYF.